This record looks at one TCR beta chain sequence and its context. This sample was included in a study of T cells expressing NK-cell markers. The CDR3 has 11 amino acids. Germline-derived CDR1 and CDR2 are DFQATT and SNEGSKA (reference sequence). With the 5' RACE reads reprocessed, TCRdb shows one record per CDR3 protein and no DNA. The sample table includes over 150,000 distinct CDR3 sequences. Sequencing was done on a sample of blood T cells: a sorted CD56 or NKG2C T cell subset, CD4+ or CD8+ T cells, or bulk PBMC T cells (not recorded which). The chain joins TRBV20-1 to TRBJ2-1. This TCR came from a woman between 50 and 59 years old in good health. This chain's CDR3 is CSASQDNEQFF.